This T cell receptor beta chain was obtained from a study of shared clonotypes between healthy human individuals. Libraries were prepared by immunoSEQ multiplex PCR; TCRdb keeps only in-frame clonotypes and omits some of them. The table includes hundreds of thousands of clones, roughly 98% detected once. CD8 cells classed as naive were CD45RO-negative and positively selected for CCR7, excluding terminally differentiated effector memory CD45RA+ cells. This clone was seen only once. Germline loops: CDR1 MDHEN, CDR2 SYDVKM. CDR3 length: 16 amino acids. V lost 6 bases and J lost 7; bases outside the gene matches: 10.

The source is a man aged 25 to 45 in good health. This chain connects TRBV28 to TRBJ2-2, with 11 bases aligning to TRBD2. Sequencing was performed on naive CD8+ T cells sorted from blood. This chain's CDR3 is CASRPTSGSGYGELFF. The CDR3 DNA reads TGTGCCAGCAGGCCAACTAGCGGGAGCGGTTACGGGGAGCTGTTTTTT.